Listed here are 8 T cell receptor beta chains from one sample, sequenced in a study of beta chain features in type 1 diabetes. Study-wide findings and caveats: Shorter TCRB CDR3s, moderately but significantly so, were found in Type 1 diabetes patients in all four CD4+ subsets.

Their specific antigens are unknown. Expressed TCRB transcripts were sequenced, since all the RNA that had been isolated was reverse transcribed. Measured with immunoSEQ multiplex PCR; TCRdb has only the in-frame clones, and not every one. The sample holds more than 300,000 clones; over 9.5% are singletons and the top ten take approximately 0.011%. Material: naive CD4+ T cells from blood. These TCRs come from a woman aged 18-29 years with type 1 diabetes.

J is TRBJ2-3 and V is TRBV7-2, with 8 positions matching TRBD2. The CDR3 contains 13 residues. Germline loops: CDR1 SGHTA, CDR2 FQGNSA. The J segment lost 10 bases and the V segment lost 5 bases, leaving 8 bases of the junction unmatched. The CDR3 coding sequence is TGTGCCAGCAGCCCCGGGGGGGCCGTTCCGCAGTATTTT. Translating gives CASSPGGAVPQYF.

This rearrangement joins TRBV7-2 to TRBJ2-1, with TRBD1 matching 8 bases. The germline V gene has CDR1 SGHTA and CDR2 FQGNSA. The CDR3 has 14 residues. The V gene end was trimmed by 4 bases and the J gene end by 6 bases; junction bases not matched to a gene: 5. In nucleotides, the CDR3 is TGTGCCAGCAGCTCCGGGACAGGAGTCAATGAGCAGTTCTTC. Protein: CASSSGTGVNEQFF.

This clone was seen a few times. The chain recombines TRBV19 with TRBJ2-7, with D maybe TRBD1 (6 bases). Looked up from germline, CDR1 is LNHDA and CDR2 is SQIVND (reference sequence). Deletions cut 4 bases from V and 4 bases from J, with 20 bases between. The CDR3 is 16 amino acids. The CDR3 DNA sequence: TGTGCCAGTAGTAGTCGGCCAGGACAGTCCCAGTACGAGCAGTACTTC. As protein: CASSSRPGQSQYEQYF. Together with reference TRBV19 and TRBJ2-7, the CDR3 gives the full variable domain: DGGITQSPKYLFRKEGQNVTLSCEQNLNHDAMYWYRQDPGQGLRLIYYSQIVNDFQKGDIAEGYSVSREKKESFPLTVTSAQKNPTAFYLCASSSRPGQSQYEQYFGPGTRLTVT.

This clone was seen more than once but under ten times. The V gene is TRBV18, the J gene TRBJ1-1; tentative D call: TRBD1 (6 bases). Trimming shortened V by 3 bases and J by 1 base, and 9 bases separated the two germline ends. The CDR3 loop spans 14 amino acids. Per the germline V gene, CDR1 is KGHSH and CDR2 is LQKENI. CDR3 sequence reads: CASSPTGQNTEAFF. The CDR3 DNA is TGTGCCAGCTCACCGACGGGACAGAACACTGAAGCTTTCTTT.

In nucleotides, the CDR3 is TGTGCCAGCAGGAGGGACAGCTCCTACGAGCAGTACTTC. It is translated as CASRRDSSYEQYF. The chain couples TRBV6-6 to TRBJ2-7; 7 bases line up with TRBD1. Germline V lookup: CDR1 MNHNY, CDR2 SVGAGI (reference sequence). The CDR3 is 13 amino acids. V trimming: 6 bases; J trimming: 0 bases; junction bases outside the gene matches: 2.

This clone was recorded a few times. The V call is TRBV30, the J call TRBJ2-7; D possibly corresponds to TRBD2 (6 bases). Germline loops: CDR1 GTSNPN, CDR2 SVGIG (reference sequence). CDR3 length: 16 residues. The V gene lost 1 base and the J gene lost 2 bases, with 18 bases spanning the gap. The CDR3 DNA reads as TGTGCCTGGAGTGGGATCGCGACTAGTGCAGCCTACGAGCAGTACTTC. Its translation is CAWSGIATSAAYEQYF.

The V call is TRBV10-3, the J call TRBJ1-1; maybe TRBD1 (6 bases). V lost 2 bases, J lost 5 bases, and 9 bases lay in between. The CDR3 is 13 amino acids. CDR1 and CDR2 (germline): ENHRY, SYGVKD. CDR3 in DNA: TGTGCCATCAGTGAGCTGGGGGCTACTGAAGCTTTCTTT. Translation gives CAISELGATEAFF.

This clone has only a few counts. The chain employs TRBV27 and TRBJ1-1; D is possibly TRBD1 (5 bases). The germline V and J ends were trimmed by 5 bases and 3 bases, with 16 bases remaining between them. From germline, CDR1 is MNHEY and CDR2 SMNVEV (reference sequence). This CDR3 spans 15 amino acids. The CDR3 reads CASSRPGRADTEAFF. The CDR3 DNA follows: TGTGCCAGCAGTCGCCCCGGCAGGGCGGACACTGAAGCTTTCTTT.